The source of this T cell receptor beta chain is a study of chemoradiotherapy in HPV16-positive cancers (dated by TCRdb to 2021 to 2024). As for the study more broadly: Candidate HPV-specific T-cell clones and common TCR motifs were defined through functional T-cell assays on cells from a couple of HPV16-positive patients. The study set out to ask whether T-cell immunity against the HPV oncoproteins E6 and E7 changes over the course of chemoradiotherapy and whether that immunity affects survival. The candidate HPV-specific TCRs and motifs were then tracked in TCR repertoires from under 100 patients with HPV-related cancers.

Repertoires were sampled repeatedly over the course of chemoradiotherapy so that clonal expansion in the tumor microenvironment could be followed. The library was built by means of the immunoSEQ multiplex PCR assay. In its TCRdb copy, this immuneACCESS table keeps in-frame sequences only and misses some clones. Where compared with another copy, unresolved V genes explain less than half of these, and the others have no known cause. The sample records roughly 32,000 clones, roughly 87% of which are singletons. The ten largest make up 2.5% to 3.5% of the sample. This clone was counted a few times. Its antigen target is currently unknown. Base qualities are not at hand, and no much larger clone is one base apart. Broader findings and caveats from the paper: Expansion of candidate HPV-specific clones and E7-related TCR motifs was observed in the tumor microenvironment during treatment, whereas no such expansion was observed for non-HPV-specific T cells. In HPV16-positive patients, expansion of HPV-responsive T cells during chemoradiotherapy was associated with improved recurrence-free survival. Only two HPV16-positive patients were used to derive the functional definition of HPV-specific T cells, and the survival association was reported for HPV16-positive patients.

Sequences were derived from blood, sampled from a patient who underwent chemoradiotherapy. The origin of this receptor is a human donor with HPV-associated anogenital cancer.

The DNA sequence is given as TGCGCCAGCAGCTTGGGCAGGGAACCCATCTATGGCTACACCTTC. Protein translation: CASSLGREPIYGYTF. The rearranged chain carries TRBV5-1 and TRBJ1-2; the D region possibly corresponds to TRBD1 (5 bases align). V is pared back by 0 bases and J by 4 bases, with 13 bases lying between the germline termini. The cysteine opens and the phenylalanine closes a CDR3 of 15 amino acids. Of all the DNA, just the CDR3 is kept, 45 bases in frame from base 1. The germline V gene supplies CDR1 SGHRS and CDR2 YFSETQ.